The 14 T cell receptor beta chains listed next were all sequenced from one sample in a study of blood T cell repertoires in COVID-19. Assay used: immunoSEQ multiplex PCR; TCRdb lists only in-frame clones, some missing. The sample has 180,000 or so clones, approximately 85% seen once. Sequenced input: peripheral blood. The receptors stem from an elderly woman with acute or convalescent COVID-19.

The chain is built from TRBV14 and TRBJ2-4, with D tentatively TRBD2 (5 bases). Trimming took off 4 bases at V and 4 bases at J, with 20 bases between the two ends. CDR1 and CDR2 from the germline V gene are SGHDN and FVKESK. The CDR3 has 17 amino acids. CDR3 DNA sequence: TGTGCCAGCAGCCCCAGGCGGGTAGGGAAATCTAAAAACATTCAGTACTTC. As protein: CASSPRRVGKSKNIQYF.

V gene TRBV10-1 combines with J gene TRBJ1-3; D possibly corresponds to TRBD1 (6 bases). Trimming took off 9 bases at V and 2 bases at J, with 14 bases between the two ends. CDR1 and CDR2 from the germline V gene are WNHNN and SYGVQD (reference sequence). The CDR3 is 14 amino acids. The CDR3 region is CASRQDEAGNTIYF. DNA for the CDR3: TGCGCCAGTAGACAGGATGAAGCTGGAAACACCATATATTTT.

This chain links TRBV7-9 with TRBJ2-7, with 9 bases fitting TRBD2. The CDR3 is 15 residues long. The V segment lost 2 bases and the J segment 5 bases; nucleotides outside the gene matches: 7. Looked up from germline, CDR1 is SEHNR and CDR2 is FQNEAQ (reference sequence). The CDR3 loop is CASSLLSAGGNEQYF. In nucleotides, the CDR3 is TGTGCCAGCAGCTTACTGTCGGCGGGAGGGAACGAGCAGTACTTC.

V gene TRBV7-2 combines with J gene TRBJ2-7, with 8 bases that match TRBD2. The CDR3 has 14 residues. With V trimmed by 4 bases and J by 2 bases, 4 bases remained unmatched. Germline CDR1 and CDR2: SGHTA and FQGNSA. For the CDR3, the DNA is TGTGCCAGCAGCTCGGGACTAGTGGCCTACGAGCAGTACTTC. It translates to CASSSGLVAYEQYF.

This CDR3 reads CASSPPGLAGAVTDTQYF. The CDR3 DNA sequence: TGTGCCAGCAGTCCCCCGGGACTAGCGGGCGCTGTCACAGATACGCAGTATTTT. This sequence joins TRBV7-3 and TRBJ2-3; TRBD2 aligns across 12 bases. CDR3 size: 18 residues. Unmatched junction bases numbered 12, after V lost 6 bases and J lost 2 bases. Germline CDR1 and CDR2: SGHTA and FQGTGA.

The CDR3 loop reads CAISESGQSTNQPQHF. Here the CDR3 DNA reads TGTGCCATCAGTGAGTCTGGACAGTCCACGAATCAGCCCCAGCATTTT. V is TRBV10-3 and J is TRBJ1-5; maybe TRBD1 (6 bases). The CDR3 has 16 residues. The V gene's germline CDR1 is ENHRY and CDR2 SYGVKD. Trimming removed 0 bases at V and 4 bases at J, with 13 bases between.

The rearrangement uses TRBV19 and TRBJ1-5, with 7 positions matching TRBD1. The V gene's germline CDR1 is LNHDA and CDR2 SQIVND (reference sequence). J gave up 7 bases and V 6 bases, and 6 bases lay outside the gene matches. CDR3 length equals 13 residues. Here the CDR3 reads CASRAQGDQPQHF. In DNA, the CDR3 is TGTGCCAGTAGGGCCCAGGGGGACCAGCCCCAGCATTTT.

The gene calls are TRBV2 and TRBJ2-4; TRBD1 matches 9 bases. Looked up from germline, CDR1 is SNHLY and CDR2 is FYNNEI. The CDR3 is 15 amino acids. The V gene end was trimmed by 3 bases and the J gene end by 7 bases; junction bases not matched to a gene: 7. This CDR3 is CASSDWGQGGNIQYF. The CDR3 DNA follows: TGTGCCAGCAGTGATTGGGGACAGGGTGGGAACATTCAGTACTTC.

The V gene is TRBV6-2 or TRBV6-3, the J gene TRBJ1-5, with D possibly matching TRBD1 (5 bases). The CDR3 totals 17 residues. Germline V gives CDR1 MNHEY, CDR2 SVGEGT. V was clipped by 0 bases and J by 0 bases, with 12 bases between them. In DNA form, the CDR3 reads TGTGCCAGCAGTTACTCAGGGGTGCGGGATAGCAATCAGCCCCAGCATTTT. It translates to CASSYSGVRDSNQPQHF.

This sequence joins TRBV29-1 and TRBJ1-2, with 8 bases identical to TRBD1. The CDR3 runs to 13 residues. J gave up 4 bases and V 7 bases, and 8 bases lay outside the gene matches. CDR1 is SQVTM, CDR2 ANQGSEA, per germline. The DNA for the CDR3 is TGCAGCGCCCGACAGGGGTACGGCTATGGCTACACCTTC. This encodes CSARQGYGYGYTF.

The chain joins TRBV5-4 to TRBJ1-2, with 7 nucleotides matching TRBD1. Germline loops: CDR1 SGHNT, CDR2 YYREEE (reference sequence). This CDR3 is 15 amino acids long. With 4 bases clipped from V and 1 base from J, the junction kept 7 bases outside the gene matches. Written as DNA, the CDR3 is TGTGCCAGCAGCCAGGGGGGCGGTCTTAACTATGGCTACACCTTC. Encoded protein: CASSQGGGLNYGYTF.

This rearrangement joins TRBV9 to TRBJ2-2, with 10 bases aligning to TRBD2. Trimming took 0 bases from V and 7 from J; bases not matched to a gene: 9. Germline CDR1 SGDLS, CDR2 YYNGEE. The CDR3 loop spans 17 amino acids. The CDR3 DNA sequence: TGTGCCAGCAGCGTAGGTGTTAGCGGGGGGTCCTACGGGGAGCTGTTTTTT. Translated, it gives CASSVGVSGGSYGELFF. The full variable domain, in which reference TRBV9 and TRBJ2-2 provide the parts outside the CDR3, is DSGVTQTPKHLITATGQRVTLRCSPRSGDLSVYWYQQSLDQGLQFLIQYYNGEERAKGNILERFSAQQFPDLHSELNLSSLELGDSALYFCASSVGVSGGSYGELFFGEGSRLTVL.

The chain combines TRBV7-3 with TRBJ2-1; 9 bases are shared with TRBD2. This CDR3 is built from 14 residues. The trim removed 5 bases at V and 6 bases at J, leaving 5 bases unmatched. Looked up from germline, CDR1 is SGHTA and CDR2 is FQGTGA. The CDR3 DNA reads TGTGCCAGCAGCCTTAGCGGGAGAACCAATGAGCAGTTCTTC. Its protein is CASSLSGRTNEQFF.

The J gene is TRBJ1-3, the V gene TRBV7-2, with D unresolved. Looked up from germline, CDR1 is SGHTA and CDR2 is FQGNSA. The CDR3 extends over 14 amino acids. With 1 base removed from V and 4 bases from J, the gap between germline ends came to 8 bases. CDR3 in DNA: TGTGCCAGCAGCTTAGATCGGGGAGGAAACACCATATATTTT. Encoded protein: CASSLDRGGNTIYF.